The clone carrying this T cell receptor beta chain was detected a few times. Its cognate antigen is unknown. Expressed TCRB transcripts were sequenced because the entire RNA isolate underwent reverse transcription. Repertoires were generated with immunoSEQ multiplex PCR, while TCRdb's copy carries only in-frame clones and drops some. The sample has hundreds of thousands of clones; around 15% are singletons. The sample is drawn from a study of beta chain features in type 1 diabetes. General study results and limits: Type 1 diabetes patients had moderately but significantly shorter TCRB CDR3s in all four CD4+ subsets.

The sequencing input was naive CD4+ T cells from blood. The origin of this receptor is a man aged 18 to 35 with type 1 diabetes.

The CDR3 region is CASSLWRGTDTQYF. The CDR3 nucleotides read TGTGCCAGCAGCTTATGGCGGGGCACAGATACGCAGTATTTT. V usage is TRBV7-8 and J usage is TRBJ2-3; D possibly corresponds to TRBD2 (5 bases). Germline V CDR1 and CDR2: SGHVS, FQNEAQ. The V end lost 2 bases, the J end lost 1 base, and 7 bases lay between the germline ends. The CDR3 is made up of 14 amino acids.